One and the same sample provided the 3 T cell receptor beta chains below, sequenced in a study of diagnostic markers for celiac disease. TCRdb reprocessed the reads and keeps a single row for each CDR3 protein, giving no DNA. Its listing shows about 850 distinct CDR3 sequences. Sequenced input: either unsorted cells or a sorted T cell fraction (not recorded which). The receptors originated from a human donor. This table probably holds off-target reads from a library built for another chain.

Its frequency marks this clonotype as medium-sized. The chain's CDR3 is CSASAVTTYTDTQYF. The chain uses TRBV20-1 and TRBJ2-3; as DNA is missing, the TRBD2 call by TCRdb cannot be tested. CDR3 size: 15 residues. Germline values: CDR1 DFQATT, CDR2 SNEGSKA (reference sequence).

This chain joins TRBV18 and TRBJ2-1; there is no DNA to check the TCRdb D call of TRBD2. CDR3 length: 11 amino acids. Germline CDR1 reads KGHSH; CDR2 reads LQKENI. The CDR3 here is CASSRGREQFF.

Here the CDR3 reads CASSVFGTSQYGYTF. The rearrangement links TRBV2 to TRBJ1-2. From germline, CDR1 is SNHLY and CDR2 FYNNEI. CDR3 length: 15 residues.